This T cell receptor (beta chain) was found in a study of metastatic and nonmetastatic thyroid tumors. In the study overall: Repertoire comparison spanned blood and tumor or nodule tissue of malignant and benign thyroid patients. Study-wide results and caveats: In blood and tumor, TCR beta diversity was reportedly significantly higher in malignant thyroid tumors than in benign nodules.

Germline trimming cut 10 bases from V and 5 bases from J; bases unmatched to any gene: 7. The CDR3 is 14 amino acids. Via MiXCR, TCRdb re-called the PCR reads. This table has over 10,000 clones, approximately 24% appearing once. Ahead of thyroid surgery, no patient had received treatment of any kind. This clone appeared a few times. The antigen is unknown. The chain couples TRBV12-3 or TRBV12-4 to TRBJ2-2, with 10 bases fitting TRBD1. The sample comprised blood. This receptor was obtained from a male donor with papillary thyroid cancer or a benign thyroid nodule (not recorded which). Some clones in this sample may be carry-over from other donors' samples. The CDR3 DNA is TGTGCCACGCGGACAGGGGGTTTTACCGGGGAGCTGTTTTTT. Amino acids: CATRTGGFTGELFF.